This T cell receptor (beta chain) emerged from a study of identical twins. Template switching added a universal primer site; cDNA carried unique molecular identifiers. One entry per CDR3 protein, called by TCRdb with MiXCR from the 5' RACE reads. Here the sample spans hundreds of thousands of distinct CDR3 sequences, 21% being singletons. Germline trimming cut 0 bases from V and 3 bases from J; bases unmatched to any gene: 1. Per germline, CDR1 ENHRY and CDR2 SYGVKD. The CDR3 extends over 15 amino acids. The sample was also linked to a second study, of T cells expressing NK-cell markers.

This TCR was sampled from a woman younger than 35 in good health. The sequenced sample was PBMCs. The chain uses TRBV10-3 and TRBJ1-4; TRBD1 aligns across 7 bases. The CDR3 loop reads CAISESTGANEKLFF. As DNA, the CDR3 is TGTGCCATCAGTGAGTCTACAGGGGCTAATGAAAAACTGTTTTTT.